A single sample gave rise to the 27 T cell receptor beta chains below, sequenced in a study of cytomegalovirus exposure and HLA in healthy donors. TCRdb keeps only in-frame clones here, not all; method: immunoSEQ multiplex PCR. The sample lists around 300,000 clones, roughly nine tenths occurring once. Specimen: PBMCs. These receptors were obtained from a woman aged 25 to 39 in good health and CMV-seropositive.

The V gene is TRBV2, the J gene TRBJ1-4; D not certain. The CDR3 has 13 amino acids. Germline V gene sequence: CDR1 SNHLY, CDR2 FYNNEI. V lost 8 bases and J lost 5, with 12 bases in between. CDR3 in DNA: TGTGCCAGCCGAGGACCAAGGAATGAAAAACTGTTTTTT. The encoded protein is CASRGPRNEKLFF. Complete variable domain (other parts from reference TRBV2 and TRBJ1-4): EPEVTQTPSHQVTQMGQEVILRCVPISNHLYFYWYRQILGQKVEFLVSFYNNEISEKSEIFDDQFSVERPDGSNFTLKIRSTKLEDSAMYFCASRGPRNEKLFFGSGTQLSVL.

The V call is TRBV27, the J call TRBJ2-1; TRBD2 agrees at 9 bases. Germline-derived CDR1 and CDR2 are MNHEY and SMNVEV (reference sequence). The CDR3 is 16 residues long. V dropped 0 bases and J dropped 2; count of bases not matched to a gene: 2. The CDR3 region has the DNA TGTGCCAGCAGTTTATCAGCGGGAGGCCCCTACAATGAGCAGTTCTTC. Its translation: CASSLSAGGPYNEQFF.

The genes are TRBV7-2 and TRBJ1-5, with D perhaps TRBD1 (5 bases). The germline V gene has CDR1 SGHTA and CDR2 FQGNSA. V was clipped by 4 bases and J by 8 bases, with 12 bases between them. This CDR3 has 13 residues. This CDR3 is CASSSTGREPQHF. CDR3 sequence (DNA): TGTGCCAGCAGCTCCACGGGCAGGGAGCCCCAGCATTTT.

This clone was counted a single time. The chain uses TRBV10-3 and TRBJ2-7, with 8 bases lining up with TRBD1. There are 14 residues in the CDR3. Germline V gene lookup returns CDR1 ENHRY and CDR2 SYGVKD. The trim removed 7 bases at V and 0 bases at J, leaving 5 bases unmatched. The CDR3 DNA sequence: TGTGCCATCACCCGGGACAGGAGCTCCTACGAGCAGTACTTC. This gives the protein CAITRDRSSYEQYF.

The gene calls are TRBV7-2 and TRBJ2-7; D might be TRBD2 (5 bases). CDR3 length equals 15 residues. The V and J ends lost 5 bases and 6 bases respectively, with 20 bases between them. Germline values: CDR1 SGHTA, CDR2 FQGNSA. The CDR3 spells CASSPLAPAASEQYF. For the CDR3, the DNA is TGTGCCAGCAGCCCTCTAGCTCCGGCGGCCTCCGAGCAGTACTTC.

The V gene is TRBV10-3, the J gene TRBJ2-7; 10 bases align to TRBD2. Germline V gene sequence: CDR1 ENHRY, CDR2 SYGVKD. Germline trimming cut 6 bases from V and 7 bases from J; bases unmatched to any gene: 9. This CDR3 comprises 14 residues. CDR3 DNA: TGTGCCATCAGGGCACTAGCGGGGCAGGAGGAGCAGTACTTC. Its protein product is CAIRALAGQEEQYF.

CDR3 sequence (DNA): TGTGCCACCAGCAGAGACAGACAGGGCTATAGCAATCAGCCCCAGCATTTT. It codes for CATSRDRQGYSNQPQHF. The chain recombines TRBV15 with TRBJ1-5; 7 nucleotides line up with TRBD1. The CDR3 is made up of 17 amino acids. CDR1 is LNHNV, CDR2 YYDKDF, per germline (reference sequence). With 0 bases clipped from V and 0 bases from J, the junction kept 5 bases outside the gene matches.

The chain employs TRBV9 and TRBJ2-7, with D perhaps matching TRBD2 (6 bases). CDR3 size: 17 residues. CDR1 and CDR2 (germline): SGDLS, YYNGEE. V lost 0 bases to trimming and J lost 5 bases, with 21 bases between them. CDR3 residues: CASSVAGLGGPYHEQYF. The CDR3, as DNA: TGTGCCAGCAGCGTAGCGGGTTTAGGAGGGCCTTACCACGAGCAGTACTTC.

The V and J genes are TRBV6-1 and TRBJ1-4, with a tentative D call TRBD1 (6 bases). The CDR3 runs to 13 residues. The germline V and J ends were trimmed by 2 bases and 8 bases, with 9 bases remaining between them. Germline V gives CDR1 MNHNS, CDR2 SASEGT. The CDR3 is CASSERGREKLFF. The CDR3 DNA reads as TGTGCCAGCAGTGAAAGGGGGAGAGAAAAACTGTTTTTT.

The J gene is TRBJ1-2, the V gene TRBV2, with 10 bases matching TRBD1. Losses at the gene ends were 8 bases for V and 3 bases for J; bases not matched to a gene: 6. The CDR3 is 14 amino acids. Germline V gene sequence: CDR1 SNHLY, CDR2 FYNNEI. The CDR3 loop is CASGRDRGHYGYTF. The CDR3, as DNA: TGTGCCAGCGGCCGGGACAGGGGTCACTATGGCTACACCTTC. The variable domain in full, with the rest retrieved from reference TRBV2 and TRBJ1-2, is EPEVTQTPSHQVTQMGQEVILRCVPISNHLYFYWYRQILGQKVEFLVSFYNNEISEKSEIFDDQFSVERPDGSNFTLKIRSTKLEDSAMYFCASGRDRGHYGYTFGSGTRLTVV.

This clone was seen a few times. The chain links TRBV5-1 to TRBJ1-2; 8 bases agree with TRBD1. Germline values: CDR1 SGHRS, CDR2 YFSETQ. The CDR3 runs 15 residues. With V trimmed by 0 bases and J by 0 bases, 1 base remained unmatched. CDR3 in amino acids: CASSLAGGPNYGYTF. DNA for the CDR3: TGCGCCAGCAGCTTGGCAGGGGGCCCTAACTATGGCTACACCTTC.

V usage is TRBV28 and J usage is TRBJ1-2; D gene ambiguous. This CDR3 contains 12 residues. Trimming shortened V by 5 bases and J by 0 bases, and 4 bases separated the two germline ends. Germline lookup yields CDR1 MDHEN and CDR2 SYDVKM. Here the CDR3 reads CASSGANYGYTF. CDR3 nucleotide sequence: TGTGCCAGCAGTGGAGCTAACTATGGCTACACCTTC.

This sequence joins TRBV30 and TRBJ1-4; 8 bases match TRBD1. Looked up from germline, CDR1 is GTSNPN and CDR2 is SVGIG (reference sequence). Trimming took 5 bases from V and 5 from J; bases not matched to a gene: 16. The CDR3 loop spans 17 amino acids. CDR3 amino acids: CAWEEPGTGGGNEKLFF. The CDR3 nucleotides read TGTGCCTGGGAAGAACCCGGTACAGGGGGGGGGAATGAAAAACTGTTTTTT.

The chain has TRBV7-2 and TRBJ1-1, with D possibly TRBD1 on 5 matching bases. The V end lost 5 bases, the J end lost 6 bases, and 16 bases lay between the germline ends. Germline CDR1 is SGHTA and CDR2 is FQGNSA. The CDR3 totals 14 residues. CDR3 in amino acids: CASSPQGVGAEAFF. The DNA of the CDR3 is TGTGCCAGCAGCCCGCAAGGGGTTGGAGCTGAAGCTTTCTTT.

The CDR3 here is CASSSDSLYEQYF. The CDR3 DNA is TGTGCCAGCAGTTCAGACTCACTCTACGAGCAGTACTTC. The chain is built from TRBV6-1 and TRBJ2-7; no reliable D call. The CDR3 runs to 13 residues. From germline, CDR1 is MNHNS and CDR2 SASEGT. V dropped 5 bases and J dropped 3 bases, with 11 bases sitting between them.

In DNA form, the CDR3 reads TGCGCCAGCAGCCAGAGGACAGGAGAGAACACTGAAGCTTTCTTT. It is translated as CASSQRTGENTEAFF. The chain couples TRBV4-1 to TRBJ1-1, with 7 bases identical to TRBD1. V was clipped by 3 bases and J by 1 base; unmatched bases: 5. This CDR3 is built from 15 residues. Germline V gives CDR1 MGHRA, CDR2 YSYEKL.

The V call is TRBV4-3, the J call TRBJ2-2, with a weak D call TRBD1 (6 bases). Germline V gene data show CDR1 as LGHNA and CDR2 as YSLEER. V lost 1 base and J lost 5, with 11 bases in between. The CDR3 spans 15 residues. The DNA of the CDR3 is TGCGCCAGCAGCCAAGGCAGGGGCGTGACCGGGGAGCTGTTTTTT. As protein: CASSQGRGVTGELFF.

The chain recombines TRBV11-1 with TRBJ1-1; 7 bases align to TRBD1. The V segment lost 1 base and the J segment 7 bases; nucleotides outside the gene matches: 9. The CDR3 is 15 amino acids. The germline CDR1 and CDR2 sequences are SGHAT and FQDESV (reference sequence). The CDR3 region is CASSLEGQGVDEAFF. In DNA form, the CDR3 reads TGTGCCAGCAGCTTAGAGGGCCAGGGGGTGGATGAAGCTTTCTTT. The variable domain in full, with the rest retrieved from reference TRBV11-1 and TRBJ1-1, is EAEVAQSPRYKITEKSQAVAFWCDPISGHATLYWYRQILGQGPELLVQFQDESVVDDSQLPKDRFSAERLKGVDSTLKIQPAELGDSAMYLCASSLEGQGVDEAFFGQGTRLTVV.

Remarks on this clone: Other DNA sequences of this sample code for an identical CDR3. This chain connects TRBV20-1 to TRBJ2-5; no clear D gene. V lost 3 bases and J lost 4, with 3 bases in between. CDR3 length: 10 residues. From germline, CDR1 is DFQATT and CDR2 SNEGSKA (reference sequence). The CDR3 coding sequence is TGCAGTGCTAGGTTAGAGACCCAGTACTTC. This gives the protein CSARLETQYF.

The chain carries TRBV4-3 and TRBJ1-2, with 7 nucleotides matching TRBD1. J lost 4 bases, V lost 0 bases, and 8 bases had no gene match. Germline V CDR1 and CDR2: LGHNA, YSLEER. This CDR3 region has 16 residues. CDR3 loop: CASSQDPGRGAYGYTF. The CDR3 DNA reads TGCGCCAGCAGCCAAGATCCGGGCAGGGGGGCCTATGGCTACACCTTC.

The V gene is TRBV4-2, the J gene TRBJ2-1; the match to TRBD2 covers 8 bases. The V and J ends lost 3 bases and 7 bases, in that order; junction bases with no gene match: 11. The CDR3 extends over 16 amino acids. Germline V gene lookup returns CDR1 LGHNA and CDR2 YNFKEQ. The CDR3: CASSQNIAGTGNEQFF. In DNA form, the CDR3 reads TGTGCCAGCAGCCAGAACATAGCGGGAACAGGGAATGAGCAGTTCTTC.

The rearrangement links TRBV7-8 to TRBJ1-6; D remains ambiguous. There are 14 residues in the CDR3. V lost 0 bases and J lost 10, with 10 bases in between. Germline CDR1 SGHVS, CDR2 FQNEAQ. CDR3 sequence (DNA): TGTGCCAGCAGCTTAGCGGCAGGATCGTCACCCCTCCACTTT. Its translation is CASSLAAGSSPLHF.

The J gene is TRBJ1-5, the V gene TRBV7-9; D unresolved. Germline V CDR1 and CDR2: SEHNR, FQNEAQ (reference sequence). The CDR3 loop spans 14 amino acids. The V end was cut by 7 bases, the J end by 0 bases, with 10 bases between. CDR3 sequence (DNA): TGTGCCAGCACTCAGGAGTATAGCAATCAGCCCCAGCATTTT. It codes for CASTQEYSNQPQHF.

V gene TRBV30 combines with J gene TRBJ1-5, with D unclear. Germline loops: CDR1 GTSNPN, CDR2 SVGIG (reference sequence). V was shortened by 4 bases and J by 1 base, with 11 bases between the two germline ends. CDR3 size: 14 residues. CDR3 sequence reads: CAWTRVNSNQPQHF. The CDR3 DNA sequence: TGTGCCTGGACCCGGGTCAACAGCAATCAGCCCCAGCATTTT.

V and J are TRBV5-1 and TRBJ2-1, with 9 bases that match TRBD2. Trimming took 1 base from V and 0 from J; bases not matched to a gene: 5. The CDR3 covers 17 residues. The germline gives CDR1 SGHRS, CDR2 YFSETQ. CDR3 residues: CASSLLGSGSSYNEQFF. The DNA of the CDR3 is TGCGCCAGCAGCTTGTTGGGTAGCGGGAGCTCCTACAATGAGCAGTTCTTC.

In nucleotides, the CDR3 is TGTGCCAGCAGTTCGACAGCTACTAGGGGAGAGACCCAGTACTTC. Encoded protein: CASSSTATRGETQYF. The chain recombines TRBV28 with TRBJ2-5; D possibly matches TRBD1 or TRBD2 (5 bases each). Deletions cut 4 bases from V and 4 bases from J, with 16 bases between. The CDR3 totals 15 residues. Germline loops: CDR1 MDHEN, CDR2 SYDVKM.

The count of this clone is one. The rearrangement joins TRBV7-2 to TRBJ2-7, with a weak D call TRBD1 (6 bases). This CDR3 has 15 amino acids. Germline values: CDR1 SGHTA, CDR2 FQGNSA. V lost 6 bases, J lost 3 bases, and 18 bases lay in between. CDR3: CASSLPGQVDYEQYF. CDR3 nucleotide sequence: TGTGCCAGCAGTTTACCGGGACAAGTGGACTACGAGCAGTACTTC.